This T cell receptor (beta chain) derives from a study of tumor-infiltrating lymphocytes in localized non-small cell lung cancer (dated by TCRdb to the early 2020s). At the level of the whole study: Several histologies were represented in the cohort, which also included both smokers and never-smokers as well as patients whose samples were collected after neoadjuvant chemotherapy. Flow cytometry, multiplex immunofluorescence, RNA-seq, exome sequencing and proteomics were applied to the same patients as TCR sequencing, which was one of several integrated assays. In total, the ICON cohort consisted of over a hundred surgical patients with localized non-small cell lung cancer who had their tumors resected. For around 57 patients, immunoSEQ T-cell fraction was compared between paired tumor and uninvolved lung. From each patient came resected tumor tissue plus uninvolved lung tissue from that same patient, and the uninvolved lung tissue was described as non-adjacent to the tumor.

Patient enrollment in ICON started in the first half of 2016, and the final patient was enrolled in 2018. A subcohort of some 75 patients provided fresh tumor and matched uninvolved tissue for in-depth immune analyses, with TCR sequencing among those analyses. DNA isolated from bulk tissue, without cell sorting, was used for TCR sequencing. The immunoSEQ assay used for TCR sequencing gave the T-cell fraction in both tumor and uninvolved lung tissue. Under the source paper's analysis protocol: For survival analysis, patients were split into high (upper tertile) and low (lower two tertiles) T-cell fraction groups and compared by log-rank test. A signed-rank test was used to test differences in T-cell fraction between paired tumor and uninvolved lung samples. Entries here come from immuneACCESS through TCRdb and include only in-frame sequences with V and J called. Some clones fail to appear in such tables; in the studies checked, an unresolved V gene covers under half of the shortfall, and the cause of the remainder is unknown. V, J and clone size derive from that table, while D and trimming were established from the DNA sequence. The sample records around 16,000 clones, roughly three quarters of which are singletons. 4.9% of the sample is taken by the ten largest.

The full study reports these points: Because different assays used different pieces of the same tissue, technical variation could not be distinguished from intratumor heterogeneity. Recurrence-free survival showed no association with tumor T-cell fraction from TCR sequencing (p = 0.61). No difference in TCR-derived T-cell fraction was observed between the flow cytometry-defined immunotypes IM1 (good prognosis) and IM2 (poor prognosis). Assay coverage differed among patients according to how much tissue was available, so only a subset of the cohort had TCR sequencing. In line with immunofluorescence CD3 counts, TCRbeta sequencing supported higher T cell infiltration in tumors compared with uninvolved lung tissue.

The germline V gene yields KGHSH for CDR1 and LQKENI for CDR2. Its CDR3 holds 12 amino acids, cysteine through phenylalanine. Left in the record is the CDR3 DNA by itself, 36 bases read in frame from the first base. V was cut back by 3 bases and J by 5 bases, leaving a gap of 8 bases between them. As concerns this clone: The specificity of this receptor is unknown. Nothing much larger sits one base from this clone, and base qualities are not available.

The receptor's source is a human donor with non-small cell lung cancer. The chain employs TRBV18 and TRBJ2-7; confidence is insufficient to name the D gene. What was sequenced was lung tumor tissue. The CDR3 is CASSPDGNEQYF. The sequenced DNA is TGTGCCAGCTCACCTGATGGCAACGAGCAGTACTTC. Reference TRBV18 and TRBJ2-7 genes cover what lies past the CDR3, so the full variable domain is NAGVMQNPRHLVRRRGQEARLRCSPMKGHSHVYWYRQLPEEGLKFMVYLQKENIIDESGMPKERFSAEFPKEGPSILRIQQVVRGDSAAYFCASSPDGNEQYFGPGTRLTVT.